A single sample gave rise to the 26 T cell receptor beta chains below, sequenced in a study of T cells after yellow fever vaccination. From the 5' RACE reads, TCRdb called clonotypes with MiXCR, one entry per CDR3 protein. In the table there are roughly 340,000 distinct CDR3 sequences, 3% to 4.5% of which are singletons. This sample comprised PBMCs, obtained 5 days after the yellow fever booster vaccination. Source of these receptors: a man between 18 and 35 years old who received the YFV17D yellow fever vaccine.

This clonotype turned up a few times. The J gene is TRBJ2-3, the V gene TRBV20-1, with 10 bases that match TRBD1. There are 15 residues in the CDR3. Losses at the gene ends were 5 bases for V and 3 bases for J; bases not matched to a gene: 8. Germline V gives CDR1 DFQATT, CDR2 SNEGSKA (reference sequence). The CDR3 reads CSASRTGGSTDTQYF. In DNA form, the CDR3 reads TGCAGTGCTTCCCGGACAGGGGGGAGTACAGATACGCAGTATTTT.

This clonotype has more than one count but fewer than ten. This sequence joins TRBV7-2 and TRBJ1-2; TRBD1 is a possible D gene (5 bases). The CDR3 sequence is 13 residues long. The V gene's germline CDR1 is SGHTA and CDR2 FQGNSA. V shed 8 bases and J shed 5 bases, with 15 bases lying between them. The CDR3 loop reads CASGGGIRYGYTF. DNA of the CDR3: TGTGCCAGCGGGGGAGGTATTCGGTATGGCTACACCTTC.

A few counts support this clonotype. The gene calls are TRBV11-2 and TRBJ1-1; D call uncertain. This CDR3 spans 14 amino acids. Per germline, CDR1 SGHAT and CDR2 FQNNGV. Trimming pared 4 bases from V and 1 base from J, leaving 10 bases between. For the CDR3, the DNA is TGTGCCAGCAGCTCTAAATGGGGGAACACTGAAGCTTTCTTT. Its translation is CASSSKWGNTEAFF. The full variable domain, its missing parts supplied by reference TRBV11-2 and TRBJ1-1, is EAGVAQSPRYKIIEKRQSVAFWCNPISGHATLYWYQQILGQGPKLLIQFQNNGVVDDSQLPKDRFSAERLKGVDSTLKIQPAKLEDSAVYLCASSSKWGNTEAFFGQGTRLTVV.

The gene calls are TRBV6-2 or TRBV6-3 and TRBJ1-2; D unresolved. CDR3 size: 11 residues. Trimming cost V 4 bases and J 6 bases, with 6 bases left between them. Germline V gene sequence: CDR1 MNHEY, CDR2 SVGEGT. The CDR3 region is CASSLGHGYTF. The CDR3, as DNA: TGTGCCAGCAGTTTGGGTCATGGCTACACCTTC.

The J gene is TRBJ2-1, the V gene TRBV12-5; 9 bases are shared with TRBD2. The germline CDR1 and CDR2 sequences are LGHNT and FRNRAP. The length of the CDR3 is 15 residues. The V gene end was trimmed by 5 bases and the J gene end by 2 bases; junction bases not matched to a gene: 4. CDR3 protein: CASGTAGGTYNEQFF. CDR3 bases: TGTGCTAGTGGTACCGCGGGAGGGACCTACAATGAGCAGTTCTTC.

This clonotype has a handful of counts. The chain combines TRBV28 with TRBJ2-7; possible D gene TRBD1, 6 bases. Germline loops: CDR1 MDHEN, CDR2 SYDVKM. V was trimmed by 4 bases and J by 7 bases, leaving 17 bases between them. The length of the CDR3 is 14 residues. CDR3 loop: CASSSGTHYVEQYV. CDR3 nucleotide sequence: TGTGCCAGCAGTTCTGGGACACACTACGTGGAGCAGTACGTC.

This clonotype has a count of ten or more. The chain couples TRBV7-7 to TRBJ2-1; 7 bases match TRBD2. This CDR3 is 15 amino acids long. Germline CDR1 is SSHAT and CDR2 is FNYEAQ (reference sequence). V lost 1 base and J lost 5; bases outside the gene matches: 5. CDR3 coding DNA: TGTGCCAGCAGCTTAGGCAGCGGGGCCCACAATGAGCAGTTCTTC. The encoded protein is CASSLGSGAHNEQFF.

This clonotype was detected a few times. The chain combines TRBV3-1 with TRBJ2-5; 9 bases agree with TRBD1. In germline, CDR1 is LGHDT, CDR2 YNNKEL (reference sequence). The CDR3 totals 16 residues. J was trimmed by 0 bases and V by 4 bases; bases with no gene match: 6. The CDR3 sequence is CASSRAGTGYQETQYF. The CDR3 nucleotides read TGTGCCAGCAGCCGAGCCGGGACAGGGTACCAAGAGACCCAGTACTTC.

The genes are TRBV2 and TRBJ2-7; D perhaps matches TRBD2 (5 bases). Per the germline V gene, CDR1 is SNHLY and CDR2 is FYNNEI. The CDR3 is 11 residues long. Trimming shortened V by 5 bases and J by 9 bases, and 11 bases separated the two germline ends. The CDR3 coding sequence is TGTGCCAGCAGTCGGGGATTTTGGCAGTACGTC. The encoded protein is CASSRGFWQYV.

This clonotype was counted between two and nine times. This chain joins TRBV6-5 and TRBJ1-2; D remains ambiguous. V shed 7 bases and J shed 4 bases, with 13 bases lying between them. This CDR3 is 13 amino acids long. The germline CDR1 and CDR2 sequences are MNHEY and SVGAGI. The chain's CDR3 is CASTSTRFYGYTF. In DNA form, the CDR3 reads TGTGCCAGCACCTCGACAAGGTTCTATGGCTACACCTTC.

In this sample, this clonotype turned up a few times. This chain uses TRBV6-6 with TRBJ2-5; 16 bases are shared with TRBD2. This CDR3 spans 19 amino acids. Germline V gene data show CDR1 as MNHNY and CDR2 as SVGAGI (reference sequence). V dropped 5 bases and J dropped 5; count of bases not matched to a gene: 14. CDR3 nucleotides: TGTGCCAGCAGTCCAGGGACTAGCGGGGGGGCAATAGAGCGGGAGACCCAGTACTTC. It yields the protein CASSPGTSGGAIERETQYF.

The table lists this clonotype with a few counts. The chain recombines TRBV20-1 with TRBJ2-7; D not resolved. This CDR3 contains 15 residues. Germline values: CDR1 DFQATT, CDR2 SNEGSKA (reference sequence). With 0 bases removed from V and 0 bases from J, the gap between germline ends came to 12 bases. The CDR3 DNA reads as TGCAGTGCTAGAGATGGTCCTTCGGGCTCCTACGAGCAGTACGTC. Its protein product is CSARDGPSGSYEQYV.

There are many counts of this clonotype. The chain employs TRBV6-6 and TRBJ2-7; a possible D gene is TRBD1 (7 bases). V was pared by 2 bases and J by 4 bases, with 12 bases between. Germline V gene lookup returns CDR1 MNHNY and CDR2 SVGAGI (reference sequence). The CDR3 is 14 amino acids. The CDR3 reads CASSYAGGHYEQYF. The CDR3 DNA reads TGTGCCAGCAGTTACGCAGGGGGGCATTACGAGCAGTACTTC.

This clonotype was counted a few times. J is TRBJ2-3 and V is TRBV20-1; D is undetermined. This CDR3 has 17 residues. Per the germline V gene, CDR1 is DFQATT and CDR2 is SNEGSKA (reference sequence). Trimming pared 1 base from V and 0 bases from J, leaving 17 bases between. CDR3 nucleotides: TGCAGTGCTAGAGTGGCGCCTAGATCAACAAGCACAGATACGCAGTATTTT. Encoded protein: CSARVAPRSTSTDTQYF.

This clonotype showed up many times. The V and J genes are TRBV10-3 and TRBJ1-5, with 7 positions matching TRBD1. The CDR3 runs to 13 residues. V lost 10 bases and J lost 0; bases outside the gene matches: 3. Germline V gene data show CDR1 as ENHRY and CDR2 as SYGVKD. The CDR3 DNA is TGTGCCACCAGACAGGGTAGCAATCAGCCCCAGCATTTT. Translation: CATRQGSNQPQHF.

This clonotype was recorded at least ten times. The chain is built from TRBV5-1 and TRBJ2-3; D possibly matches TRBD1 or TRBD2 (5 bases each). Trimming took 3 bases from V and 1 from J, leaving 9 bases between them. Germline V lookup: CDR1 SGHRS, CDR2 YFSETQ. The CDR3 contains 14 residues. The CDR3 region has the DNA TGCGCCAGCAGCTGGGACCCCGGCACAGATACGCAGTATTTT. It yields the protein CASSWDPGTDTQYF.

This clonotype turned up a few times. This chain links TRBV4-2 with TRBJ2-3, with TRBD2 matching 9 bases. With V trimmed by 1 base and J by 6 bases, 8 bases remained unmatched. The germline gives CDR1 LGHNA, CDR2 YNFKEQ. CDR3 length: 16 residues. CDR3 sequence: CASSQGLAGKIDTQYF. The CDR3, as DNA: TGTGCCAGCAGCCAAGGTCTAGCGGGGAAGATCGATACGCAGTATTTT.

A few counts support this clonotype. V is TRBV7-9 and J is TRBJ1-2; 7 bases align to TRBD1. The length of the CDR3 is 15 residues. Germline V gene sequence: CDR1 SEHNR, CDR2 FQNEAQ (reference sequence). With V trimmed by 4 bases and J by 8 bases, 13 bases remained unmatched. The CDR3 region has the DNA TGTGCCAGCAGCTCTATGATACAGGGGCAGGGGGGCTACACCTTC. Protein product: CASSSMIQGQGGYTF. Looking up the rest from reference TRBV7-9 and TRBJ1-2 gives the full variable domain: DTGVSQNPRHKITKRGQNVTFRCDPISEHNRLYWYRQTLGQGPEFLTYFQNEAQLEKSRLLSDRFSAERPKGSFSTLEIQRTEQGDSAMYLCASSSMIQGQGGYTFGSGTRLTVV.

This clonotype occurred a few times. The chain combines TRBV5-1 with TRBJ2-3; weak D call: TRBD1 (5 bases). V lost 4 bases and J lost 2, with 14 bases in between. Germline V gene lookup returns CDR1 SGHRS and CDR2 YFSETQ. The CDR3 spans 15 residues. CDR3 nucleotide sequence: TGCGCCAGCAGCCTAAGTCAGGGTCACACAGATACGCAGTATTTT. It encodes CASSLSQGHTDTQYF.

This clonotype was recorded many times. The genes are TRBV20-1 and TRBJ2-6; possibly TRBD1 for D (5 bases). Trimming took 0 bases from V and 3 from J, leaving 9 bases between them. The length of the CDR3 is 15 residues. The germline V gene has CDR1 DFQATT and CDR2 SNEGSKA (reference sequence). The CDR3 spells CSARDLGDGANVLTF. The CDR3 bases are TGCAGTGCTAGAGATCTAGGGGATGGGGCCAACGTCCTGACTTTC.

The chain uses TRBV6-5 and TRBJ1-1, with D unclear. The V end lost 5 bases, the J end lost 4 bases, and 11 bases lay between the germline ends. CDR1 MNHEY and CDR2 SVGAGI come from the germline V gene. This CDR3 contains 13 residues. The CDR3 here is CASSPPFGTEAFF. The CDR3, as DNA: TGTGCCAGCAGTCCCCCTTTTGGCACTGAAGCTTTCTTT.

This clonotype has just a few counts. The V gene is TRBV29-1, the J gene TRBJ2-2, with unresolved D. V was clipped by 5 bases and J by 0 bases, with 7 bases between them. Per the germline V gene, CDR1 is SQVTM and CDR2 is ANQGSEA. The CDR3 loop spans 13 amino acids. The CDR3 loop reads CSVRAPNTGELFF. In DNA, the CDR3 is TGCAGCGTTAGGGCCCCGAACACCGGGGAGCTGTTTTTT.

The chain combines TRBV15 with TRBJ1-6; 8 nucleotides agree with TRBD1. Trimming took 5 bases from V and 10 from J; bases not matched to a gene: 7. The CDR3 length is 14 residues. Germline V gives CDR1 LNHNV, CDR2 YYDKDF (reference sequence). This CDR3 is CATSWNRGDSPLHF. The DNA of the CDR3 is TGTGCCACCAGCTGGAACAGGGGGGACTCACCCCTCCACTTT.

This clonotype was observed a few times. The chain combines TRBV20-1 with TRBJ1-1; 7 nucleotides line up with TRBD1. Germline CDR1 is DFQATT and CDR2 is SNEGSKA (reference sequence). Trimming took 0 bases from V and 6 from J; bases not matched to a gene: 7. This CDR3 region has 14 residues. CDR3 nucleotides: TGCAGTGCTAGAGATGTCAGGGGGGTTTCTGAAGCTTTCTTT. Encoded protein: CSARDVRGVSEAFF.

This clonotype was detected ten times or more. The V gene is TRBV7-2, the J gene TRBJ2-3, with 9 bases matching TRBD1. This CDR3 has 13 residues. CDR1 SGHTA and CDR2 FQGNSA come from the germline V gene. V was pared by 3 bases and J by 5 bases, with 0 bases of the junction left unmatched. The CDR3 is CASSLDRGDTQYF. The CDR3, as DNA: TGTGCCAGCAGCTTGGACAGGGGAGATACGCAGTATTTT.

This clonotype was counted ten times or more. The V call is TRBV5-1, the J call TRBJ2-4, with D uncertain. This CDR3 region has 16 residues. V was trimmed by 1 base and J by 0 bases, leaving 11 bases between them. Germline V gene lookup returns CDR1 SGHRS and CDR2 YFSETQ. The CDR3 coding sequence is TGCGCCAGCAGCTTGCTCGCAGGCGGAGCCAAAAACATTCAGTACTTC. Its translation: CASSLLAGGAKNIQYF. Looking up the rest from reference TRBV5-1 and TRBJ2-4 gives the full variable domain: KAGVTQTPRYLIKTRGQQVTLSCSPISGHRSVSWYQQTPGQGLQFLFEYFSETQRNKGNFPGRFSGRQFSNSRSEMNVSTLELGDSALYLCASSLLAGGAKNIQYFGAGTRLSVL.